The 10 T cell receptor beta chains in this list originate from one sample, sequenced in a study of blood T cell repertoires in COVID-19. Method: immunoSEQ multiplex PCR; TCRdb's copy keeps in-frame clones and lacks some. This sample has some 110,000 clones, with about 83% found just once. Source material: peripheral blood. These receptors originate from a man aged 70 or older with acute or convalescent COVID-19.

The V call is TRBV28, the J call TRBJ1-2; 9 bases match TRBD1. The CDR3 loop spans 14 amino acids. The J segment lost 7 bases and the V segment lost 2 bases, leaving 5 bases of the junction unmatched. CDR1 and CDR2 from the germline V gene are MDHEN and SYDVKM. The CDR3 DNA follows: TGTGCCAGCAGTTTACAGGACAGGGGTCCTGGCTACACCTTC. As protein: CASSLQDRGPGYTF.

This chain joins TRBV5-1 and TRBJ2-5; tentatively, D is TRBD1 (5 bases). The CDR3 is 11 residues long. Germline CDR1 SGHRS, CDR2 YFSETQ. Between the trimmed V and J ends, which lost 0 bases and 9 bases, there was a span of 6 bases. The CDR3 nucleotides read TGCGCCAGCAGCTTGGAAGGGGCCCAGTACTTC. As protein: CASSLEGAQYF.

The chain employs TRBV18 and TRBJ2-1, with 7 bases lining up with TRBD1. This CDR3 comprises 16 residues. CDR1 is KGHSH, CDR2 LQKENI, per germline. V was clipped by 0 bases and J by 7 bases; unmatched bases: 9. The CDR3 loop reads CASSPPQGIVGNEQFF. The CDR3, as DNA: TGTGCCAGCTCACCACCACAGGGGATTGTAGGAAATGAGCAGTTCTTC.

The chain recombines TRBV30 with TRBJ1-1; weak D call: TRBD1 (6 bases). Germline CDR1 and CDR2: GTSNPN and SVGIG (reference sequence). Between the trimmed V and J ends, which lost 1 base and 3 bases, there was a span of 15 bases. This CDR3 is built from 15 residues. The CDR3 coding sequence is TGTGCCTGGAGTGCGCTTTCAGGGGCAGACACTGAAGCTTTCTTT. Translated, it gives CAWSALSGADTEAFF.

The V gene is TRBV7-3, the J gene TRBJ2-3; tentatively, D is TRBD2 (6 bases). Germline V lookup: CDR1 SGHTA, CDR2 FQGTGA. V gave up 3 bases and J gave up 5 bases, with 6 bases separating them. This CDR3 region has 12 residues. The DNA of the CDR3 is TGTGCCAGCAGCTTGGAGGGAGATACGCAGTATTTT. Its protein product is CASSLEGDTQYF. The variable domain in full, completed from reference TRBV7-3 and TRBJ2-3, reads GAGVSQTPSNKVTEKGKYVELRCDPISGHTALYWYRQSLGQGPEFLIYFQGTGAADDSGLPNDRFFAVRPEGSVSTLKIQRTERGDSAVYLCASSLEGDTQYFGPGTRLTVL.

The chain carries TRBV6-2 or TRBV6-3 and TRBJ1-2, with a possible D match to TRBD1 (5 bases). V lost 4 bases and J 4 bases, leaving 16 bases between the germline ends. The CDR3 covers 15 residues. The germline gives CDR1 MNHEY, CDR2 SVGEGT. CDR3 DNA: TGTGCCAGCAGTTCTACGACAGCTGTTGGCTATGGCTACACCTTC. This sequence encodes CASSSTTAVGYGYTF.

V is TRBV30 and J is TRBJ1-1; TRBD1 is a possible D gene (5 bases). The V and J ends lost 0 bases and 8 bases respectively, with 13 bases between them. This CDR3 comprises 13 residues. In germline, CDR1 is GTSNPN, CDR2 SVGIG (reference sequence). CDR3 bases: TGTGCCTGGAGTGTAAAAGGGGCGGGAGAAGCTTTCTTT. Its translation is CAWSVKGAGEAFF.

This clone appeared a single time. The chain joins TRBV9 to TRBJ1-4; weak D call: TRBD1 (6 bases). Looked up from germline, CDR1 is SGDLS and CDR2 is YYNGEE. The CDR3 loop spans 14 amino acids. Trimming shortened V by 3 bases and J by 7 bases, and 13 bases separated the two germline ends. CDR3 protein: CASSAHRVGEKLFF. For the CDR3, the DNA is TGTGCCAGCAGCGCCCACAGGGTTGGTGAAAAACTGTTTTTT.

The CDR3 reads CASSWTSISYEQYF. For the CDR3, the DNA is TGTGCCAGCAGTTGGACTAGTATTTCCTACGAGCAGTACTTC. V is TRBV27 and J is TRBJ2-7; the match to TRBD2 covers 7 bases. Germline CDR1 MNHEY, CDR2 SMNVEV (reference sequence). There are 14 residues in the CDR3. The J segment lost 1 base and the V segment lost 4 bases, leaving 4 bases of the junction unmatched.

The V gene is TRBV6-5, the J gene TRBJ1-1; D call uncertain. The germline V and J ends were trimmed by 7 bases and 2 bases, with 14 bases remaining between them. Germline V gives CDR1 MNHEY, CDR2 SVGAGI. The CDR3 runs 14 residues. The CDR3 nucleotides are TGTGCCAGCATTCCTCCGGGGTTTAACACTGAAGCTTTCTTT. Residues: CASIPPGFNTEAFF.